This is a list of T cell receptor beta chains from one sample in a study of tumor-infiltrating lymphocytes in primary liver carcinoma. From the multiplex PCR reads, TCRdb called clonotypes with MiXCR, one entry per CDR3 protein. The repertoire consists of about 120,000 distinct CDR3 sequences, with 65% to 75% occurring once and the leading ten covering more than 8%. The source material was tumor-adjacent normal liver tissue. These receptor sequences come from a woman aged 55-69 years with primary liver carcinoma and hepatitis B virus infection. Both conserved end residues are part of each CDR3.

CDR3aa	v_gene	j_gene
CASSKVWLVNYGYTF	TRBV21-1	TRBJ1-2
CASRHSQTSGRLGHNEQFF	TRBV28	TRBJ2-1
CASRYSAGSIDTQYF	TRBV6-5	TRBJ2-3
CASSLLTGVLYEQYF	TRBV11-2	TRBJ2-7
CASSLDREGNNQYF	TRBV11-2	TRBJ2-4
CASAGTGGSQPQHF	TRBV10-2	TRBJ1-5
CSFEGAWDEQYF	TRBV29-1	TRBJ2-7
CASSPLAGGNTGELFF	TRBV5-1	TRBJ2-2
CGSSLASSNEQYF	TRBV28	TRBJ2-7
CVSSSHLYEQYF	TRBV6-2/TRBV6-3	TRBJ2-7
CASSLAAHNEQFF	TRBV7-2	TRBJ2-1
CASGERGVEMQAFF	TRBV6-1	TRBJ1-1
CASSLAMYSNQPQHF	TRBV5-5	TRBJ1-5
CFSSLGKLAGNIGELFF	TRBV11-3	TRBJ2-2
CANSKLILGGSYEQYF	TRBV10-3	TRBJ2-7
CASIFSVSTYEQYF	TRBV5-4	TRBJ2-7
CASSATSYEQYF	TRBV28	TRBJ2-7
CASTLGLAGPDTQYF	TRBV11-2	TRBJ2-3
CAGCLTGTTYEQYF	TRBV11-3	TRBJ2-7
CTSSLRHGSYNEQFF	TRBV12-3/TRBV12-4	TRBJ2-1
CASSYSRWLDINTGELFF	TRBV6-6	TRBJ2-2
CASSPGDYRGTDTQYF	TRBV28	TRBJ2-3
CASSVTAASYEQYF	TRBV28	TRBJ2-7
CANSISGTSSNEQFF	TRBV6-2/TRBV6-3	TRBJ2-1
CASSKGSYEQYF	TRBV28	TRBJ2-7
CASSSPGGLRAYEQYF	TRBV7-8	TRBJ2-7
CSVEGTRDEQYF	TRBV29-1	TRBJ2-7
CASSLGTSGTADTQYF	TRBV5-1	TRBJ2-3